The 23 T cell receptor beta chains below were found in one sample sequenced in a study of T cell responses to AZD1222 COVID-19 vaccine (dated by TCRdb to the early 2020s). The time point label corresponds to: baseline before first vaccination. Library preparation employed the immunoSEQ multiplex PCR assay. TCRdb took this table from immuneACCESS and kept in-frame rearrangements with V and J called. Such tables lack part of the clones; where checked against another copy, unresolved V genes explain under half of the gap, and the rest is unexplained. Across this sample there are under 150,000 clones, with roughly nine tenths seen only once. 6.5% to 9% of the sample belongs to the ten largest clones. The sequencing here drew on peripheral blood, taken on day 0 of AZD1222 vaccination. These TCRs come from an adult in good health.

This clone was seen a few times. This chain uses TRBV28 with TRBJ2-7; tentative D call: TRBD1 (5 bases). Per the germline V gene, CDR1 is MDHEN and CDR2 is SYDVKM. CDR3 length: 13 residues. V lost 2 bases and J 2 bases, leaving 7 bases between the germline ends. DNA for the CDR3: TGTGCCAGCAGTTTAAGGGGCCCCTACGAGCAGTACTTC. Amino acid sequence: CASSLRGPYEQYF.

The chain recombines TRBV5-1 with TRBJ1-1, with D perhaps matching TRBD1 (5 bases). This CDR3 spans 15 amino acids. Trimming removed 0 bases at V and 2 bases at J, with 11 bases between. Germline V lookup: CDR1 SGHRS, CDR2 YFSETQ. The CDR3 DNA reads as TGCGCCAGCAGCTTGGCCCCGGGGCCAAACACTGAAGCTTTCTTT. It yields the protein CASSLAPGPNTEAFF.

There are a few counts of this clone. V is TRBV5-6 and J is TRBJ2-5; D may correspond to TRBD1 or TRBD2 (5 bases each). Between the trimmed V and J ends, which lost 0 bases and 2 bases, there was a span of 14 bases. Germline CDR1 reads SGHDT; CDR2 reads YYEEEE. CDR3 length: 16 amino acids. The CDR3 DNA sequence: TGTGCCAGCAGCTTGGCAGGGTTGGGGGTACAAGAGACCCAGTACTTC. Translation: CASSLAGLGVQETQYF. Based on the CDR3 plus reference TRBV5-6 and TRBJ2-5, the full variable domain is DAGVTQSPTHLIKTRGQQVTLRCSPKSGHDTVSWYQQALGQGPQFIFQYYEEEERQRGNFPDRFSGHQFPNYSSELNVNALLLGDSALYLCASSLAGLGVQETQYFGPGTRLLVL.

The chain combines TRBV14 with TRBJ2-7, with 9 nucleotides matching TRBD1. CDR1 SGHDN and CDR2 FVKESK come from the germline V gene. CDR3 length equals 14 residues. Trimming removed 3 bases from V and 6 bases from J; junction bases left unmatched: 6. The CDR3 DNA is TGTGCCAGCAGCCACTACAGGGGGCAGAGCGAGCAGTACTTC. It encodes CASSHYRGQSEQYF. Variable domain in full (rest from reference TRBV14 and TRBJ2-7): EAGVTQFPSHSVIEKGQTVTLRCDPISGHDNLYWYRRVMGKEIKFLLHFVKESKQDESGMPNNRFLAERTGGTYSTLKVQPAELEDSGVYFCASSHYRGQSEQYFGPGTRLTVT.

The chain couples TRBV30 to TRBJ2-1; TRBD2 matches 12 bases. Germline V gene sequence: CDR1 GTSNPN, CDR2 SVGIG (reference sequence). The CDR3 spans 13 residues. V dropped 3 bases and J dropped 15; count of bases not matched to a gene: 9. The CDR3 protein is CAWRGLAGGHRFF. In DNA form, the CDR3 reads TGTGCCTGGAGAGGCCTAGCGGGAGGGCATCGGTTCTTC.

The CDR3 protein is CAISESGDYVSNEKLFF. Here the CDR3 DNA reads TGTGCCATCAGTGAGTCTGGGGATTACGTTTCTAATGAAAAACTGTTTTTT. This chain joins TRBV10-3 and TRBJ1-4; D not certain. The germline V and J ends were trimmed by 0 bases and 3 bases, with 14 bases remaining between them. Germline-derived CDR1 and CDR2 are ENHRY and SYGVKD. The CDR3 extends over 17 amino acids.

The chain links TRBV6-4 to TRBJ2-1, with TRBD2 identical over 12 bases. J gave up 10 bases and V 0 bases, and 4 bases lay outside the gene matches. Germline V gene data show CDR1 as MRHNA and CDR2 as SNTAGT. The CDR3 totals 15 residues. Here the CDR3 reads CASSDSGLAGGEQFF. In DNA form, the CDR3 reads TGTGCCAGCAGTGACTCGGGACTAGCGGGCGGGGAGCAGTTCTTC.

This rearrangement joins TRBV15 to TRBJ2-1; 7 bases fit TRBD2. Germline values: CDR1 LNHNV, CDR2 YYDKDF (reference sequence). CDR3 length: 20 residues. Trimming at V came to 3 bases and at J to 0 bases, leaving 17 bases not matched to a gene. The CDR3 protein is CATSRTETTMIAGSYNEQFF. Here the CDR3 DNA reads TGTGCCACCAGCAGGACCGAGACAACTATGATAGCGGGCTCCTACAATGAGCAGTTCTTC. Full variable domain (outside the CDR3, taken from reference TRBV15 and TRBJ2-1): DAMVIQNPRYQVTQFGKPVTLSCSQTLNHNVMYWYQQKSSQAPKLLFHYYDKDFNNEADTPDNFQSRRPNTSFCFLDIRSPGLGDTAMYLCATSRTETTMIAGSYNEQFFGPGTRLTVL.

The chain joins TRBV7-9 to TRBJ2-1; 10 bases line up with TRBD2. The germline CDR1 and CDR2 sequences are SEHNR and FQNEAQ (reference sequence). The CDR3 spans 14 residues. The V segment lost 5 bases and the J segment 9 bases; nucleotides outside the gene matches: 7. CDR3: CASSQAGGPGEQFF. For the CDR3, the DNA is TGTGCCAGCAGCCAAGCGGGAGGGCCTGGTGAGCAGTTCTTC.

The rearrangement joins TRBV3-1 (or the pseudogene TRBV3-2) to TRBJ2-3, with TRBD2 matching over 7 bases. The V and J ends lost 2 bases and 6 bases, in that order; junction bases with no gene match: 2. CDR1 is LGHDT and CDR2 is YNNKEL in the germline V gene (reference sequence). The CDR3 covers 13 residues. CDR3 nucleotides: TGTGCCAGCAGCCAATCGGGGGGTGATACGCAGTATTTT. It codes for CASSQSGGDTQYF.

The DNA of the CDR3 is TGTGCCAGCAGCTTACAAGGACCGATCAATCAGCCCCAGCATTTT. Protein: CASSLQGPINQPQHF. The J gene is TRBJ1-5, the V gene TRBV7-3, with D hard to call. Germline V CDR1 and CDR2: SGHTA, FQGTGA. The V end was cut by 2 bases, the J end by 3 bases, with 11 bases between. This CDR3 is 15 amino acids long.

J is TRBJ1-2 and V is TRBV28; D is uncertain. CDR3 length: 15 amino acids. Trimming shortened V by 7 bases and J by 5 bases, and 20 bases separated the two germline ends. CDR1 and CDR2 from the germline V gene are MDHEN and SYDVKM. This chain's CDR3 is CASTPTPTTGYGYTF. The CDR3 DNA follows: TGTGCCAGCACCCCGACCCCCACCACGGGGTATGGCTACACCTTC.

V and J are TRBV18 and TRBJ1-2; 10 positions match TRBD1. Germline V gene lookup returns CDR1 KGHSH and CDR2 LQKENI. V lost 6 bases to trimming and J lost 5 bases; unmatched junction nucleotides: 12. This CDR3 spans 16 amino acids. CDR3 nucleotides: TGTGCCAGCTCCGCCGGCGGGACAGGGGTGGTTTATGGCTACACCTTC. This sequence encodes CASSAGGTGVVYGYTF.

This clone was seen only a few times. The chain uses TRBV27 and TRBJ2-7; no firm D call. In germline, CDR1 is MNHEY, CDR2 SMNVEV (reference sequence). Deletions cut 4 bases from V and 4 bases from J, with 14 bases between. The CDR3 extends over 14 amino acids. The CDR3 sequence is CASSSDGSLYEQYF. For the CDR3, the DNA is TGTGCCAGCAGTTCGGACGGATCTTTGTACGAGCAGTACTTC.

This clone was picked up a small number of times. In DNA, the CDR3 is TGTGCCAGCAGCCGGCCTGGCTATGGCTACACCTTC. It yields the protein CASSRPGYGYTF. This chain joins TRBV2 and TRBJ1-2, with D uncertain. Trimming cost V 6 bases and J 4 bases, with 9 bases left between them. The CDR3 contains 12 residues. Germline assignment: CDR1 SNHLY and CDR2 FYNNEI.

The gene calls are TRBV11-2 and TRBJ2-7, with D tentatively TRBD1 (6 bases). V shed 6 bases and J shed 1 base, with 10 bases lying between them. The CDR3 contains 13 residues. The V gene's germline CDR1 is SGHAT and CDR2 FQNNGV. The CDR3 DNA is TGTGCCAGCAGAAATACAGGGTCCTACGAGCAGTACTTC. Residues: CASRNTGSYEQYF.

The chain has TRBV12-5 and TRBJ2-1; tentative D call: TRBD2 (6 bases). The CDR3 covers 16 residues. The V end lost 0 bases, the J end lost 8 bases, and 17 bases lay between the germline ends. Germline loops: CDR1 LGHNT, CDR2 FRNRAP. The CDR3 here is CASGLVVGGIIDEQFF. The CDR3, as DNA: TGTGCTAGTGGTTTGGTAGTGGGCGGGATAATCGATGAGCAGTTCTTC.

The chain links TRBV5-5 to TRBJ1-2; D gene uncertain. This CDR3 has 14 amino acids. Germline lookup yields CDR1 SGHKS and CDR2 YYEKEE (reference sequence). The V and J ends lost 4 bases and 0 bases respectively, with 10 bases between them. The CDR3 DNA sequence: TGTGCCAGCAGCCTTACCTCAGCTAACTATGGCTACACCTTC. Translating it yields CASSLTSANYGYTF.

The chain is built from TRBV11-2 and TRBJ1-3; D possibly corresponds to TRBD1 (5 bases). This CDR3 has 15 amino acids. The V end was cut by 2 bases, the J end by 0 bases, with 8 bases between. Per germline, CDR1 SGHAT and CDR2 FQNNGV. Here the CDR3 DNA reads TGTGCCAGCAGCTTATTGAGGGGCTCTGGAAACACCATATATTTT. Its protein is CASSLLRGSGNTIYF. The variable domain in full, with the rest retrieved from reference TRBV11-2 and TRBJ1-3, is EAGVAQSPRYKIIEKRQSVAFWCNPISGHATLYWYQQILGQGPKLLIQFQNNGVVDDSQLPKDRFSAERLKGVDSTLKIQPAKLEDSAVYLCASSLLRGSGNTIYFGEGSWLTVV.

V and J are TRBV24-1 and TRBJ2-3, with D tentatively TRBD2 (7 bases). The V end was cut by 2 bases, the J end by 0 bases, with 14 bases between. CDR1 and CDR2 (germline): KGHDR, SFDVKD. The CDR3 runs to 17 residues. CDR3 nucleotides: TGTGCCACCAGTGATTACCCGGGGGGCTCTAGCACAGATACGCAGTATTTT. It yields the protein CATSDYPGGSSTDTQYF.

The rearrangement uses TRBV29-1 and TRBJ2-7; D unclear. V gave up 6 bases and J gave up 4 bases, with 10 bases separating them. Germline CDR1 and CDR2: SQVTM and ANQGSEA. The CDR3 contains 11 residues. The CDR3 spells CSVDTGYEQYF. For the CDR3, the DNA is TGCAGCGTCGACACTGGGTACGAGCAGTACTTC.

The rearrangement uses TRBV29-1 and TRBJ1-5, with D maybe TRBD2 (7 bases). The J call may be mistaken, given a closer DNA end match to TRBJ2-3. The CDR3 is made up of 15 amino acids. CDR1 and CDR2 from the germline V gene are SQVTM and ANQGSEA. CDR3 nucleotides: TGCAGTGTTATAATTCGGGGGGCTAGCAATCAGCCCCAGTATTTT. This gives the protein CSVIIRGASNQPQYF.

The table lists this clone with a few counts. CDR3 in DNA: TGTGCCAGCAGTTTCGGGGATGGCAATCAGCCCCAGCATTTT. It yields the protein CASSFGDGNQPQHF. The V and J genes are TRBV28 and TRBJ1-5; D is undetermined. CDR3 length: 14 residues. CDR1 and CDR2 from the germline V gene are MDHEN and SYDVKM. With 3 bases removed from V and 2 bases from J, the gap between germline ends came to 8 bases.